The present T cell receptor (beta chain) was sequenced within a study of shared clonotypes between healthy human individuals. Study summary: CD8 memory received one plate per donor, CD8 naive two, CD4 memory three and CD4 naive three.

Study processing details: Filtering was not the same, since immunoSEQ gave junction-only sequences without quality scores. Some clones are missing from TCRdb's copy, which holds only in-frame ones; the method was immunoSEQ multiplex PCR. V and J calls and clone size are as listed in that table; D and trimming were resolved from the DNA. Among millions of clones, 93% were seen once, and the ten largest hold 1.5% to 2%. This CDR3 spans 14 amino acids. V dropped 4 bases and J dropped 11 bases, with 18 bases sitting between them. CDR1 is SEHNR and CDR2 is FQNEAQ in the germline V gene (reference sequence). Naive-designated CD8 cells lacked CD45RO, were positively enriched for CCR7, and omitted terminally differentiated effector memory CD45RA+ cells. Donors were healthy HIV-negative adults without recent acute infections or vaccinations.

The sequencing sample was made of naive CD8+ T cells from PBMCs. This rearrangement joins TRBV7-9 to TRBJ2-1, with D possibly TRBD2 on 6 matching bases. The source is a man younger than 35 in good health. Some clones in this sample may be carry-over from other donors' samples. This chain's CDR3 is CASSWEDPDRKQFF. In DNA, the CDR3 is TGTGCCAGCAGCTGGGAGGACCCAGATCGAAAGCAGTTCTTC. The whole variable domain, remainder taken from reference TRBV7-9 and TRBJ2-1, is DTGVSQNPRHKITKRGQNVTFRCDPISEHNRLYWYRQTLGQGPEFLTYFQNEAQLEKSRLLSDRFSAERPKGSFSTLEIQRTEQGDSAMYLCASSWEDPDRKQFFGPGTRLTVL.